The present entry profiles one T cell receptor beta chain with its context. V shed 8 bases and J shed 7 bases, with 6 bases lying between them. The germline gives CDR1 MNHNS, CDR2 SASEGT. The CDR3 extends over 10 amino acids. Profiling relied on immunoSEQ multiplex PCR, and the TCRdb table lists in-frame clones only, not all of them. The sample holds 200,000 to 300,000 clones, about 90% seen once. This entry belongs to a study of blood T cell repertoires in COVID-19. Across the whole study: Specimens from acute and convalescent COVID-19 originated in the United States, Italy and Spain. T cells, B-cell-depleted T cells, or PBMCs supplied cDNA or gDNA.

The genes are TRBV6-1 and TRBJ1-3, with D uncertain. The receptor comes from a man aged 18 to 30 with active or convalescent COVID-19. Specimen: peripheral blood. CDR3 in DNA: TGTGCCAGCGAGGATAACACCATATATTTT. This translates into CASEDNTIYF.